These T cell receptor beta chains were read from a single sample in a study of technical replicates of blood from a few donors. TCRdb's copy holds only in-frame clones and misses some; the assay was immunoSEQ multiplex PCR. This repertoire shows fewer than 80,000 clones, roughly 89% found once; its top ten account for 4.8%. Material: PBMCs. All receptors derive from a human donor in good health. Some clones in this sample may be carry-over from other donors' samples. Both conserved end residues are part of each CDR3. Fields, in order: V gene, J gene, D gene, clone size, CDR3 DNA, CDR3 protein. The D gene is left open where the match is weak. Size is stated for part of the rows, as once, few or many counts, or as a class when the clone is expanded.

v_call: TRBV21-1; j_call: TRBJ1-1; d_call: -; clone_size: -; cdr3_nt: TGTGCCAGCAGCAATCGGACGGGAATGAACACTGAAGCTTTCTTT; cdr3_aa: CASSNRTGMNTEAFF
v_call: TRBV5-1; j_call: TRBJ2-5; d_call: TRBD1; clone_size: -; cdr3_nt: TGCGCCAGCAGCTATGGACAGGTCTTCGAGACCCAGTACTTC; cdr3_aa: CASSYGQVFETQYF
v_call: TRBV2; j_call: TRBJ2-7; d_call: -; clone_size: -; cdr3_nt: TGTGCCAGCAGTGTAGAGGGCTACGAGCAGTACTTC; cdr3_aa: CASSVEGYEQYF
v_call: TRBV6-1; j_call: TRBJ2-7; d_call: TRBD1; clone_size: -; cdr3_nt: TGTGCCAGCAGTGCCCCGGACAGGGCCTCCTACGAGCAGTACTTC; cdr3_aa: CASSAPDRASYEQYF
v_call: TRBV9; j_call: TRBJ1-1; d_call: -; clone_size: -; cdr3_nt: TGTGCCAGCAGCGTCTTGACGGGGAACACTGAAGCTTTCTTT; cdr3_aa: CASSVLTGNTEAFF
v_call: TRBV5-1; j_call: TRBJ1-1; d_call: TRBD1; clone_size: -; cdr3_nt: TGCGCCAGCAGCCGGGGGACAGAGAACACTGAAGCTTTCTTT; cdr3_aa: CASSRGTENTEAFF
v_call: TRBV9; j_call: TRBJ2-3; d_call: -; clone_size: -; cdr3_nt: TGTGCCAGCAGCGTCGCTGGAGGGCCCACAGATACGCAGTATTTT; cdr3_aa: CASSVAGGPTDTQYF
v_call: TRBV19; j_call: TRBJ2-1; d_call: -; clone_size: -; cdr3_nt: TGTGCCAGTAGAAATAGCGGCCCCTCCTACAATGAGCAGTTCTTC; cdr3_aa: CASRNSGPSYNEQFF
v_call: TRBV15; j_call: TRBJ2-3; d_call: TRBD2; clone_size: -; cdr3_nt: TGTGCCACCAGAAAGCGGGAGGAGATGGATACGCAGTATTTT; cdr3_aa: CATRKREEMDTQYF
v_call: TRBV2; j_call: TRBJ2-5; d_call: TRBD2; clone_size: -; cdr3_nt: TGTGCCAGCGGTACGACTAGCGGGAGAGAGACCCAGTACTTC; cdr3_aa: CASGTTSGRETQYF
v_call: TRBV7-2; j_call: TRBJ2-7; d_call: -; clone_size: -; cdr3_nt: TGTGCCAGCAGCCCCCCTAGCAGGCACGAGCAGTACTTC; cdr3_aa: CASSPPSRHEQYF
v_call: TRBV5-1; j_call: TRBJ1-2; d_call: -; clone_size: -; cdr3_nt: TGCGCCAGCAGCTTAGACCCGGGTGGGAGCTATGGCTACACCTTC; cdr3_aa: CASSLDPGGSYGYTF
v_call: TRBV11-1; j_call: TRBJ1-1; d_call: -; clone_size: -; cdr3_nt: TGTGCCAGCAGCTTTGCCGGGACAATCACTGAAGCTTTCTTT; cdr3_aa: CASSFAGTITEAFF
v_call: TRBV6-5; j_call: TRBJ1-2; d_call: -; clone_size: -; cdr3_nt: TGTGCCAGCAGTTACTCGAACCAGCGTTATGGCTACACCTTC; cdr3_aa: CASSYSNQRYGYTF
v_call: TRBV10-3; j_call: TRBJ2-3; d_call: TRBD1; clone_size: -; cdr3_nt: TGTGCCATCAGTGATAAGGACAGGGGCACAGATACGCAGTATTTT; cdr3_aa: CAISDKDRGTDTQYF
v_call: TRBV11-2; j_call: TRBJ2-7; d_call: -; clone_size: few; cdr3_nt: TGTGCCAGCAGCTTATGGAGTGGCCAGTACGAGCAGTACTTC; cdr3_aa: CASSLWSGQYEQYF
v_call: TRBV1; j_call: TRBJ2-5; d_call: -; clone_size: -; cdr3_nt: TGCACCAGCAGGCACCCGTCGGGGAACGGAGAGACCCAGTACTTC; cdr3_aa: CTSRHPSGNGETQYF
v_call: TRBV20-1; j_call: TRBJ1-1; d_call: -; clone_size: few; cdr3_nt: TGCAGTGCTGGTAGGACAGAGGAAGCTTTCTTT; cdr3_aa: CSAGRTEEAFF
v_call: TRBV6-4; j_call: TRBJ1-2; d_call: -; clone_size: -; cdr3_nt: TGTGCCAGCAGTGAAGGTGGCAGGGACTATGGCTACACCTTC; cdr3_aa: CASSEGGRDYGYTF
v_call: TRBV7-2; j_call: TRBJ2-5; d_call: -; clone_size: once; cdr3_nt: TGTGCCAGCAGCAACGGCCCCGGAGGGACCCAGTACTTC; cdr3_aa: CASSNGPGGTQYF
v_call: TRBV6-6; j_call: TRBJ2-5; d_call: -; clone_size: -; cdr3_nt: TGTGCCAGCAGTTTTGACAGGACCCTCCCTGGGGAGACCCAGTACTTC; cdr3_aa: CASSFDRTLPGETQYF
v_call: TRBV5-4; j_call: TRBJ2-3; d_call: TRBD2; clone_size: -; cdr3_nt: TGTGCCAGCAGCTTGACTAGCGGAGCCACAGATACGCAGTATTTT; cdr3_aa: CASSLTSGATDTQYF
v_call: TRBV11-2; j_call: TRBJ2-4; d_call: -; clone_size: -; cdr3_nt: TGTGCCAGCAGCACAACCGGGACATTGGGTTACATTCAGTACTTC; cdr3_aa: CASSTTGTLGYIQYF
v_call: TRBV2; j_call: TRBJ2-5; d_call: -; clone_size: -; cdr3_nt: TGTGCCAGCAGGGAGGACAGAGAGACCCAGTACTTC; cdr3_aa: CASREDRETQYF
v_call: TRBV18; j_call: TRBJ2-1; d_call: -; clone_size: -; cdr3_nt: TGTGCCAGCTCACCGACAGGACCCTCCTACAATGAGCAGTTCTTC; cdr3_aa: CASSPTGPSYNEQFF
v_call: TRBV30; j_call: TRBJ2-7; d_call: -; clone_size: -; cdr3_nt: TGTGCCTGGGAGACGGGGGTACACGACGAGCAGTACTTC; cdr3_aa: CAWETGVHDEQYF
v_call: TRBV7-7; j_call: TRBJ2-5; d_call: TRBD2; clone_size: -; cdr3_nt: TGTGCCAGCAGCTTAGGGGCGGGGGGGGAGACCCAGTACTTC; cdr3_aa: CASSLGAGGETQYF
v_call: TRBV5-1; j_call: TRBJ2-7; d_call: TRBD2; clone_size: once; cdr3_nt: TGCGCCAGCAGCTCTCCGGGCCCAGCGGGGGGTGTCCACGAGCAGTACTTC; cdr3_aa: CASSSPGPAGGVHEQYF
v_call: TRBV12-2; j_call: TRBJ2-7; d_call: -; clone_size: -; cdr3_nt: TGTGCAAGTCGCTTAGAGGCGGGACTTTCCTACGAGCAGTACTTC; cdr3_aa: CASRLEAGLSYEQYF
v_call: TRBV4-3; j_call: TRBJ1-3; d_call: TRBD1; clone_size: -; cdr3_nt: TGCGCCAGCAGCCAAGATTTGGGACAGGCGTTTAGCTCTGGAAACACCATATATTTT; cdr3_aa: CASSQDLGQAFSSGNTIYF
v_call: TRBV5-1; j_call: TRBJ2-5; d_call: TRBD2; clone_size: -; cdr3_nt: TGCGCCAGCAGACTCACTAGCGGGGGGGAACAACAAGAGACCCAGTACTTC; cdr3_aa: CASRLTSGGEQQETQYF
v_call: TRBV5-4; j_call: TRBJ1-1; d_call: TRBD1; clone_size: -; cdr3_nt: TGTGCCAGCAGTCTACAGGGGGCGACCACTGAAGCTTTCTTT; cdr3_aa: CASSLQGATTEAFF
v_call: TRBV11-2; j_call: TRBJ2-7; d_call: TRBD2; clone_size: -; cdr3_nt: TGTGCCAGCAGCTTAGTAGCGGGAGGGCCCTACGAGCAGTACTTC; cdr3_aa: CASSLVAGGPYEQYF
v_call: TRBV9; j_call: TRBJ2-2; d_call: TRBD2; clone_size: -; cdr3_nt: TGTGCCAGCAGCGCCGCAACCACAACGCTGGTTCCCGGGGGGGCCGGGGAGCTGTTTTTT; cdr3_aa: CASSAATTTLVPGGAGELFF
v_call: TRBV27; j_call: TRBJ2-7; d_call: TRBD2; clone_size: -; cdr3_nt: TGTGCCAGCAGAGCGGGACTAGCGGGAGAGTACGACGAGCAGTACTTC; cdr3_aa: CASRAGLAGEYDEQYF
v_call: TRBV29-1; j_call: TRBJ1-1; d_call: TRBD1; clone_size: -; cdr3_nt: TGCAGCGTTGGACCGGGACAGGCGAACACTGAAGCTTTCTTT; cdr3_aa: CSVGPGQANTEAFF
v_call: TRBV5-1; j_call: TRBJ2-7; d_call: -; clone_size: -; cdr3_nt: TGCGCCAGCAGAGGTCGGCCGGAGGGCTACGAGCAGTACTTC; cdr3_aa: CASRGRPEGYEQYF
v_call: TRBV25-1; j_call: TRBJ1-4; d_call: -; clone_size: -; cdr3_nt: TGTGCCAGCAGTGAATCAGGGGCAACTAATGAAAAACTGTTTTTT; cdr3_aa: CASSESGATNEKLFF
v_call: TRBV7-2; j_call: TRBJ1-1; d_call: TRBD1; clone_size: -; cdr3_nt: TGTGCCAGCAGCCGAGGAGGGGGCCGGGGCACTGAAGCTTTCTTT; cdr3_aa: CASSRGGGRGTEAFF
v_call: TRBV18; j_call: TRBJ2-1; d_call: TRBD1; clone_size: -; cdr3_nt: TGTGCCAGCTCACCACCCCGGGACAGTTACAATGAGCAGTTCTTC; cdr3_aa: CASSPPRDSYNEQFF
v_call: TRBV18; j_call: TRBJ1-3; d_call: -; clone_size: -; cdr3_nt: TGTGCCAGCTCACCAAGACCTCCCTCCGGGTCTGGAAACACCATATATTTT; cdr3_aa: CASSPRPPSGSGNTIYF
v_call: TRBV7-8; j_call: TRBJ1-1; d_call: TRBD1; clone_size: -; cdr3_nt: TGTGCCAGCAGCCCACAGGGCCCACAGGGGACTCGCGGGGCTTTCTTT; cdr3_aa: CASSPQGPQGTRGAFF
v_call: TRBV7-2; j_call: TRBJ1-2; d_call: -; clone_size: -; cdr3_nt: TGTGCCAGCAGCTTACCGGCTGGCGGAGGAGGCATGGGCTACACCTTC; cdr3_aa: CASSLPAGGGGMGYTF
v_call: TRBV16; j_call: TRBJ1-4; d_call: -; clone_size: -; cdr3_nt: TGTGCCAGCGCGCGGGCCGCCATGGGTGAAAAACTGTTTTTT; cdr3_aa: CASARAAMGEKLFF
v_call: TRBV27; j_call: TRBJ1-6; d_call: -; clone_size: -; cdr3_nt: TGTGCCAGCACCTCCCCGGGACTGAATTCACCCCTCCACTTT; cdr3_aa: CASTSPGLNSPLHF
v_call: TRBV6-1; j_call: TRBJ2-3; d_call: TRBD2; clone_size: -; cdr3_nt: TGTGCCAGCGGGGGTCGAGCGGGGGATACGCAGTATTTT; cdr3_aa: CASGGRAGDTQYF
v_call: TRBV7-9; j_call: TRBJ1-4; d_call: -; clone_size: -; cdr3_nt: TGTGCCAGCAGAAGGCAAACAGGGCCTCCTGAAAAACTGTTTTTT; cdr3_aa: CASRRQTGPPEKLFF
v_call: TRBV9; j_call: TRBJ2-7; d_call: TRBD2; clone_size: -; cdr3_nt: TGTGCCAGCAGCGCCGGGACTAGCGAGACCTACGAGCAGTACTTC; cdr3_aa: CASSAGTSETYEQYF